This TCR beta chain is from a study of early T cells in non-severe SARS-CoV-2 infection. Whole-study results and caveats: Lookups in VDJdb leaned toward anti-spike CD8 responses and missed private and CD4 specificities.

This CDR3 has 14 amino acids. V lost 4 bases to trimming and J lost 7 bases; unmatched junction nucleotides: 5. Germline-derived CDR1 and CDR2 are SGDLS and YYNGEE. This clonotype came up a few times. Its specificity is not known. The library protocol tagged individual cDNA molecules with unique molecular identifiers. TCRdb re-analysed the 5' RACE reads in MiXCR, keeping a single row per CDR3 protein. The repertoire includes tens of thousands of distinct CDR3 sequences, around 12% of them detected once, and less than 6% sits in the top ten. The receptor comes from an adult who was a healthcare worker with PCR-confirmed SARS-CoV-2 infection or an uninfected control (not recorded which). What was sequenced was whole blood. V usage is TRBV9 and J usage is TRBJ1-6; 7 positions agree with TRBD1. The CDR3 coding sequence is TGTGCCAGCAGCCCCCGGGACAGAAATTCACCCCTCCACTTT. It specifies CASSPRDRNSPLHF.